These 6 T cell receptor beta chains originate from one sample sequenced in a study of cytomegalovirus exposure and HLA in healthy donors (dated by TCRdb to 2016 to 2017). The library came from the immunoSEQ multiplex PCR assay. For the multiplex PCR, a mixture combining 60 forward primers for TCR Vbeta segments and 13 reverse primers for TCR Jbeta segments was used. TCRdb stores this immuneACCESS table with in-frame sequences only. Part of the clones is absent; in the studies checked, under half of the shortfall reflects unresolved V genes, and no reason is known for the rest. Present in this sample are about 120,000 clones, around 81% of which were seen just once. Jointly, the top ten make up around 2.2% of the sample. Sequenced sample: PBMCs. These receptors were collected from a woman aged 40 to 55 in good health and CMV-seronegative.

The sample holds many counts of this clone. The rearrangement joins TRBV10-1 to TRBJ2-2, with D possibly matching TRBD2 (6 bases). V lost 1 base and J 5 bases, leaving 14 bases between the germline ends. Germline-derived CDR1 and CDR2 are WNHNN and SYGVQD (reference sequence). This CDR3 comprises 16 residues. The CDR3: CASSELFGRGTGELFF. CDR3 coding DNA: TGCGCCAGCAGTGAGTTGTTCGGGAGAGGGACCGGGGAGCTGTTTTTT.

This clone was detected once. DNA for the CDR3: TGTGCCAGCAGGGCGGGGGGCAGGGGGAACGAGCAGTACTTC. Encoded protein: CASRAGGRGNEQYF. J is TRBJ2-7 and V is TRBV25-1; D is possibly TRBD2 (8 bases). CDR1 and CDR2 from the germline V gene are MGHDK and SYGVNS. V gave up 6 bases and J gave up 5 bases, with 17 bases separating them. The CDR3 extends over 14 amino acids.

This chain links TRBV19 with TRBJ1-2, with D unresolved. V gave up 1 base and J gave up 3 bases, with 15 bases separating them. Per germline, CDR1 LNHDA and CDR2 SQIVND (reference sequence). The length of the CDR3 is 16 residues. The CDR3 protein is CASSIGGHRFDYGYTF. The CDR3 coding sequence is TGTGCCAGTAGTATAGGAGGGCACCGATTCGACTATGGCTACACCTTC.

Written as DNA, the CDR3 is TGTGCCAGCTCACCGAACAGCTACTACGAGCAGTACTTC. This encodes CASSPNSYYEQYF. The genes are TRBV18 and TRBJ2-7; D uncertain. Trimming took off 3 bases at V and 3 bases at J, with 9 bases between the two ends. Looked up from germline, CDR1 is KGHSH and CDR2 is LQKENI. The CDR3 covers 13 residues.

The V and J genes are TRBV9 and TRBJ2-3, with 9 bases identical to TRBD1. V was clipped by 3 bases and J by 6 bases; unmatched bases: 5. CDR1 is SGDLS and CDR2 is YYNGEE in the germline V gene. CDR3 length: 14 amino acids. CDR3 nucleotides: TGTGCCAGCAGCGGAAGACAGGGGGGGGATACGCAGTATTTT. This codes for CASSGRQGGDTQYF.

The V call is TRBV14, the J call TRBJ2-2; 7 bases fit TRBD1. V was clipped by 6 bases and J by 4 bases; unmatched bases: 5. CDR1 SGHDN and CDR2 FVKESK come from the germline V gene. The CDR3 runs to 14 residues. CDR3 in DNA: TGTGCCAGCAGTACGACAGGGCGCACCGGGGAGCTGTTTTTT. Amino acids: CASSTTGRTGELFF.